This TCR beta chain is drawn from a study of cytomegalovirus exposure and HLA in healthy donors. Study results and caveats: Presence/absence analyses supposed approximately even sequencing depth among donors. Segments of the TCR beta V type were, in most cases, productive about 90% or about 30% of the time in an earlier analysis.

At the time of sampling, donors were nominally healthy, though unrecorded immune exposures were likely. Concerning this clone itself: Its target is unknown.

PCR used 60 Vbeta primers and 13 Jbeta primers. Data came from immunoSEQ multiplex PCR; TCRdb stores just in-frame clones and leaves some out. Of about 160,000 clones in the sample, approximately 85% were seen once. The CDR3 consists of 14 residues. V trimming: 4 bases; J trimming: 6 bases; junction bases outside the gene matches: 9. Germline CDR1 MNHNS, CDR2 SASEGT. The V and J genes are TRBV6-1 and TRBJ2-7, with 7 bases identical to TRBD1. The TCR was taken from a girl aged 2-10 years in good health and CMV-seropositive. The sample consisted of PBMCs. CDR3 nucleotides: TGTGCCAGCAGTGCTCTACAGGGGAACGGCGAGCAGTACTTC. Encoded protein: CASSALQGNGEQYF.